Shown below are 23 T cell receptor beta chains from a single sample sequenced in a study of OX40 agonist ivuxolimab in advanced cancers. Sequencing was performed with immunoSEQ multiplex PCR; in TCRdb, only in-frame clones are kept and a portion is missing. The sample has roughly 42,000 clones, 80% to 95% seen once. This sample comprised CD4+ or CD8+ T cells sorted from blood, obtained in a trial of the OX40 agonist ivuxolimab. These receptors were collected from an adult with an advanced solid tumor such as melanoma, head and neck, liver or kidney cancer.

V is TRBV7-2 and J is TRBJ2-7; a possible D gene is TRBD2 (5 bases). The germline V gene encodes CDR1 SGHTA and CDR2 FQGNSA. Trimming pared 4 bases from V and 4 bases from J, leaving 11 bases between. This CDR3 comprises 13 residues. The CDR3 loop reads CASSSGVSYEQYF. Written as DNA, the CDR3 is TGTGCCAGCAGCTCCGGGGTGAGTTACGAGCAGTACTTC.

The genes are TRBV28 and TRBJ2-1, with 8 positions matching TRBD2. The CDR3 runs 18 residues. V lost 3 bases to trimming and J lost 7 bases; unmatched junction nucleotides: 17. The germline V gene has CDR1 MDHEN and CDR2 SYDVKM. DNA for the CDR3: TGTGCCAGCAGTTTTTCCCCCTCAGCGGGAGTAGTTGAGAATGAGCAGTTCTTC. As protein: CASSFSPSAGVVENEQFF.

The chain recombines TRBV27 with TRBJ1-6; the D is unclear. Trimming left V 6 bases short and J 10 bases short, with 19 bases between. Germline V lookup: CDR1 MNHEY, CDR2 SMNVEV (reference sequence). The CDR3 covers 15 residues. The CDR3 DNA follows: TGTGCCAGCAGCCTCATAACCCCCGGGCCGTCACCCCTCCACTTT. It translates to CASSLITPGPSPLHF.

The V and J genes are TRBV28 and TRBJ2-5, with D possibly TRBD1 on 6 matching bases. The end of the DNA fits TRBJ2-7 better, so the J call may be wrong. Per the germline V gene, CDR1 is MDHEN and CDR2 is SYDVKM. This CDR3 region has 14 residues. The CDR3 here is CASSPIYRDYEQYF. The CDR3 DNA reads as TGTGCCAGCAGTCCGATTTACAGGGATTACGAGCAGTACTTC.

The V and J genes are TRBV19 and TRBJ1-1; D may be TRBD1 (5 bases). The CDR3 loop spans 14 amino acids. V gave up 0 bases and J gave up 5 bases, with 10 bases separating them. The V gene's germline CDR1 is LNHDA and CDR2 SQIVND (reference sequence). The DNA of the CDR3 is TGTGCCAGTAGTATAGAGGCAGGGTATACTGAAGCTTTCTTT. It translates to CASSIEAGYTEAFF.

This chain connects TRBV28 to TRBJ2-1, with a weak D call TRBD1 (5 bases). The germline V gene has CDR1 MDHEN and CDR2 SYDVKM. The CDR3 extends over 12 amino acids. With 6 bases removed from V and 7 bases from J, the gap between germline ends came to 10 bases. In nucleotides, the CDR3 is TGTGCCAGCAGCCTTAGACAGAATGAGCAGTTCTTC. Protein sequence: CASSLRQNEQFF.

The V and J genes are TRBV27 and TRBJ1-2; no firm D call. In germline, CDR1 is MNHEY, CDR2 SMNVEV (reference sequence). V lost 6 bases, J lost 4 bases, and 12 bases lay in between. This CDR3 spans 13 amino acids. CDR3 region: CASSLTSGYGYTF. As DNA, the CDR3 is TGTGCCAGCAGCCTGACGTCGGGCTATGGCTACACCTTC.

This rearrangement joins TRBV5-1 to TRBJ2-7; D perhaps matches TRBD2 (5 bases). CDR3 length: 11 residues. The ends were cut back, 7 bases at V and 7 bases at J, with 12 bases in the middle. Germline CDR1 and CDR2: SGHRS and YFSETQ. CDR3: CASGYPGEQYF. Here the CDR3 DNA reads TGCGCCAGCGGGTATCCGGGGGAGCAGTACTTC. The full variable domain, rest sourced from reference TRBV5-1 and TRBJ2-7, is KAGVTQTPRYLIKTRGQQVTLSCSPISGHRSVSWYQQTPGQGLQFLFEYFSETQRNKGNFPGRFSGRQFSNSRSEMNVSTLELGDSALYLCASGYPGEQYFGPGTRLTVT.

The chain has TRBV10-3 and TRBJ2-5, with 7 bases fitting TRBD1. This CDR3 contains 14 residues. V was pared by 0 bases and J by 5 bases, with 3 bases of the junction left unmatched. The V gene's germline CDR1 is ENHRY and CDR2 SYGVKD. The CDR3 nucleotides read TGTGCCATCAGTGAGTCGACAGGGATGGAGACCCAGTACTTC. Translation gives CAISESTGMETQYF.

The CDR3 sequence is CASSSRDRGHEQYF. The CDR3 DNA reads as TGTGCCAGTAGTAGCCGGGACAGGGGCCACGAGCAGTACTTC. The chain links TRBV19 to TRBJ2-7, with TRBD1 matching over 10 bases. From germline, CDR1 is LNHDA and CDR2 SQIVND (reference sequence). V lost 4 bases to trimming and J lost 5 bases; unmatched junction nucleotides: 5. The length of the CDR3 is 14 residues.

J is TRBJ1-5 and V is TRBV25-1; no firm D call. V was pared by 6 bases and J by 1 base, with 10 bases between. Per germline, CDR1 MGHDK and CDR2 SYGVNS. This CDR3 region has 14 residues. The DNA of the CDR3 is TGTGCCAGCAGCCCGACTGGGAGCAATCAGCCCCAGCATTTT. Protein product: CASSPTGSNQPQHF.

This clone is labeled medium-sized. The J gene is TRBJ2-7, the V gene TRBV4-1, with a possible D match to TRBD2 (6 bases). This CDR3 has 15 amino acids. V dropped 0 bases and J dropped 1 base, with 10 bases sitting between them. From germline, CDR1 is MGHRA and CDR2 YSYEKL. CDR3 DNA sequence: TGCGCCAGCAGCCAAGATCCGGGAGTGTCCTACGAGCAGTACTTC. Encoded protein: CASSQDPGVSYEQYF.

The chain recombines TRBV14 with TRBJ2-3, with 8 nucleotides matching TRBD1. Trimming removed 3 bases from V and 2 bases from J; junction bases left unmatched: 4. CDR1 is SGHDN, CDR2 FVKESK, per germline. The CDR3 extends over 15 amino acids. CDR3 nucleotides: TGTGCCAGCAGCCAGACAGGGGCGCACACAGATACGCAGTATTTT. Its protein is CASSQTGAHTDTQYF. Complete variable domain (other parts from reference TRBV14 and TRBJ2-3): EAGVTQFPSHSVIEKGQTVTLRCDPISGHDNLYWYRRVMGKEIKFLLHFVKESKQDESGMPNNRFLAERTGGTYSTLKVQPAELEDSGVYFCASSQTGAHTDTQYFGPGTRLTVL.

The chain is built from TRBV9 and TRBJ1-1; D might be TRBD1 (5 bases). The CDR3 is 13 residues long. CDR1 is SGDLS, CDR2 YYNGEE, per germline. Trimming took 4 bases from V and 1 from J, leaving 8 bases between them. CDR3 sequence reads: CASSLTGNTEAFF. The CDR3, as DNA: TGTGCCAGCAGCCTAACAGGGAACACTGAAGCTTTCTTT. Using reference TRBV9 and TRBJ1-1 for the parts outside the CDR3, the full variable domain is DSGVTQTPKHLITATGQRVTLRCSPRSGDLSVYWYQQSLDQGLQFLIQYYNGEERAKGNILERFSAQQFPDLHSELNLSSLELGDSALYFCASSLTGNTEAFFGQGTRLTVV.

The CDR3 nucleotides read TGCAGCGTTGAAGAAGGTAGAACAGCGATCAATGAGCAGTTCTTC. Translation gives CSVEEGRTAINEQFF. This sequence joins TRBV29-1 and TRBJ2-1; D ambiguous. CDR3 size: 15 residues. Per germline, CDR1 SQVTM and CDR2 ANQGSEA. The V gene lost 0 bases and the J gene lost 6 bases, with 15 bases spanning the gap.

J is TRBJ1-1 and V is TRBV10-2; no reliable D call. Deletions cut 0 bases from V and 4 bases from J, with 3 bases between. The CDR3 contains 12 residues. Germline V gives CDR1 WSHSY, CDR2 SAAADI. CDR3 nucleotides: TGCGCCAGCAGTGAGTCGGGCACTGAAGCTTTCTTT. It is translated as CASSESGTEAFF.

The chain links TRBV7-8 to TRBJ2-4; D unresolved. The CDR3 has 12 residues. Trimming stripped 4 bases from V and 6 bases from J, with 7 bases between. The germline V gene encodes CDR1 SGHVS and CDR2 FQNEAQ. DNA for the CDR3: TGTGCCAGCAGCTCTGAGCGAAACATTCAGTACTTC. Translating gives CASSSERNIQYF.

This chain links TRBV5-6 with TRBJ2-7, with D unresolved. CDR1 SGHDT and CDR2 YYEEEE come from the germline V gene. Trimming took off 0 bases at V and 3 bases at J, with 10 bases between the two ends. CDR3 size: 14 residues. In DNA, the CDR3 is TGTGCCAGCAGCTTGGGGGCAGGAGACTACGAGCAGTACTTC. Protein product: CASSLGAGDYEQYF.

This clone was detected only once. The gene calls are TRBV19 and TRBJ2-7; tentatively, D is TRBD2 (5 bases). V was trimmed by 5 bases and J by 6 bases, leaving 17 bases between them. CDR3 size: 14 residues. The germline V gene has CDR1 LNHDA and CDR2 SQIVND (reference sequence). The CDR3 DNA reads as TGTGCCAGTAGTTCCCGGCGGGCCAGTATCGAGCAGTACTTC. It yields the protein CASSSRRASIEQYF.

The rearrangement joins TRBV28 to TRBJ1-1, with TRBD1 as a possible D gene (5 bases). This CDR3 has 17 amino acids. Trimming pared 5 bases from V and 1 base from J, leaving 20 bases between. Germline assignment: CDR1 MDHEN and CDR2 SYDVKM. The DNA of the CDR3 is TGTGCCAGCAGTACCTGGGAGGGGTCGTTAGGGAACACTGAAGCTTTCTTT. It codes for CASSTWEGSLGNTEAFF. The whole variable domain, remainder taken from reference TRBV28 and TRBJ1-1, is DVKVTQSSRYLVKRTGEKVFLECVQDMDHENMFWYRQDPGLGLRLIYFSYDVKMKEKGDIPEGYSVSREKKERFSLILESASTNQTSMYLCASSTWEGSLGNTEAFFGQGTRLTVV.

This chain joins TRBV30 and TRBJ2-3; D unresolved. CDR3 length: 12 amino acids. Germline assignment: CDR1 GTSNPN and CDR2 SVGIG (reference sequence). Deletions cut 3 bases from V and 5 bases from J, with 9 bases between. CDR3 loop: CAWRGIVDTQYF. CDR3 sequence (DNA): TGTGCCTGGAGAGGAATAGTAGATACGCAGTATTTT.

The chain is built from TRBV29-1 and TRBJ1-1; D not certain. Germline CDR1 reads SQVTM; CDR2 reads ANQGSEA. The CDR3 sequence is 14 residues long. V was trimmed by 6 bases and J by 3 bases, leaving 17 bases between them. The CDR3: CSVEIPDAYTEAFF. In DNA form, the CDR3 reads TGCAGCGTAGAAATTCCAGACGCTTACACTGAAGCTTTCTTT. Complete variable domain (other parts from reference TRBV29-1 and TRBJ1-1): SAVISQKPSRDICQRGTSLTIQCQVDSQVTMMFWYRQQPGQSLTLIATANQGSEATYESGFVIDKFPISRPNLTFSTLTVSNMSPEDSSIYLCSVEIPDAYTEAFFGQGTRLTVV.

This chain connects TRBV9 to TRBJ2-3, with D unresolved. This CDR3 spans 14 amino acids. From germline, CDR1 is SGDLS and CDR2 YYNGEE. Trimming left V 0 bases short and J 0 bases short, with 5 bases between. The CDR3 is CASSVVSSTDTQYF. The CDR3 DNA reads as TGTGCCAGCAGCGTAGTCTCCAGCACAGATACGCAGTATTTT.